This T cell receptor (beta chain) comes out of a study of human T cells and chemical hapten exposure. Overall study: Doses of diphenylcyclopropenone went to the patients' scalps weekly throughout the approximately 24-week study.

As to time point: patch test 2, 6 weeks after DPC sensitization. Specified treatment: therapeutic diphenylcyclopropenone sensitization with weekly scalp DPC. Authors' processing steps: The number of TCRs in each sample had a median of about 95,000 and spanned about 23,224 to 700,000. TCRdb itself ran the RACE reads through MiXCR, one entry per CDR3 protein. The V and J calls reflect TCRdb's pipeline rather than the authors' work. The data contain approximately 87,000 distinct CDR3 sequences, roughly 11% of them seen just once; the ten biggest clones take up roughly 3.1%. Trimming removed 4 bases from V and 0 bases from J, with 13 bases in between. The CDR3 runs 16 residues. As regards this clonotype: Its matching antigen is unknown.

Overall study findings and caveats: No alteration of TCRs above 1 in 1000 frequency was seen with DPC sensitization.

The clonotype comes from a woman aged 35 to 49 with alopecia areata. Some clones in this sample may be carry-over from other donors' samples. The material was whole blood, obtained in connection with sensitization to the hapten diphenylcyclopropenone (DPC). The chain is built from TRBV12-3 or TRBV12-4 and TRBJ1-3, with TRBD1 as a possible D gene (6 bases). CDR3 amino acids: CASSYDRSPSGNTIYF. DNA of the CDR3: TGTGCCAGCAGTTATGACAGGTCCCCCTCTGGAAACACCATATATTTT.